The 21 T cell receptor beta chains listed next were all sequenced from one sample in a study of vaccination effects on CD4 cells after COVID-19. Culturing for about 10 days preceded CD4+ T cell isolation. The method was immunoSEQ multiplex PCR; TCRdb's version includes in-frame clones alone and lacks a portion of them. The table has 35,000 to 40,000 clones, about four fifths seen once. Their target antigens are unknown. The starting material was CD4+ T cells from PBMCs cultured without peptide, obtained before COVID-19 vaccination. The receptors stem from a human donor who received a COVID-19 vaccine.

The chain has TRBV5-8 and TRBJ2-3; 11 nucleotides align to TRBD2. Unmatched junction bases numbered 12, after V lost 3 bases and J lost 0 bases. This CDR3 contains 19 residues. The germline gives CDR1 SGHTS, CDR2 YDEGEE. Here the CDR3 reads CASSYLAGGLRESTDTQYF. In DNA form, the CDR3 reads TGTGCCAGCAGCTACCTAGCGGGGGGCCTAAGAGAAAGCACAGATACGCAGTATTTT.

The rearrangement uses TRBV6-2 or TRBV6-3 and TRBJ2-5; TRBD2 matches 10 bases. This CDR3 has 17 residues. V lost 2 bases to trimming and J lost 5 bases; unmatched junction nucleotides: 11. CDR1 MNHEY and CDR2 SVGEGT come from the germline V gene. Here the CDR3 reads CASSYPQRGGRRETQYF. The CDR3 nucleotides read TGTGCCAGCAGTTACCCCCAGCGGGGGGGCCGGCGGGAGACCCAGTACTTC.

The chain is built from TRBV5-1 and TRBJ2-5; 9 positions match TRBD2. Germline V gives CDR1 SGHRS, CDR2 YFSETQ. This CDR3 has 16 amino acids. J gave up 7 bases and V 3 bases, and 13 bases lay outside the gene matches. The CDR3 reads CASSSKISGGHGTQYF. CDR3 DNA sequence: TGCGCCAGCAGCTCGAAGATTAGCGGGGGCCATGGGACCCAGTACTTC.

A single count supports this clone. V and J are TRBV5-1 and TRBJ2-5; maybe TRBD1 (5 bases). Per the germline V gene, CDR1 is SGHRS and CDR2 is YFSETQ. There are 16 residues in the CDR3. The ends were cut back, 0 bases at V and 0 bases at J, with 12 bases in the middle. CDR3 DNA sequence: TGCGCCAGCAGCTTGGTGGAGACAGCGTACCAAGAGACCCAGTACTTC. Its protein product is CASSLVETAYQETQYF.

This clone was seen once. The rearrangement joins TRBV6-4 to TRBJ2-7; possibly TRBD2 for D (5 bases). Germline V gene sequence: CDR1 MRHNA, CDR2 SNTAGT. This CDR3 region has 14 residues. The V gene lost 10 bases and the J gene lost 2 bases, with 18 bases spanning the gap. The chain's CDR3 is CAIRREGGPYEQYV. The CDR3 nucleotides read TGTGCCATCCGTCGTGAGGGCGGACCCTACGAGCAGTACGTC.

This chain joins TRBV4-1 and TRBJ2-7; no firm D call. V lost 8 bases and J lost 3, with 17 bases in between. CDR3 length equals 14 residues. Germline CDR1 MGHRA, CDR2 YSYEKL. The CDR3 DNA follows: TGCGCCAGCTCTCCGGGCCATTCCTTCTACGAGCAGTACGTC. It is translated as CASSPGHSFYEQYV.

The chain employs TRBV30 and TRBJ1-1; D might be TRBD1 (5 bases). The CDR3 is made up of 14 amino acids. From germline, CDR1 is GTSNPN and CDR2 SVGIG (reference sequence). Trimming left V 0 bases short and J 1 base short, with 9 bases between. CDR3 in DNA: TGTGCCTGGAGTGTGACAGATTGGAACACTGAAGCTTTCTTT. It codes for CAWSVTDWNTEAFF.

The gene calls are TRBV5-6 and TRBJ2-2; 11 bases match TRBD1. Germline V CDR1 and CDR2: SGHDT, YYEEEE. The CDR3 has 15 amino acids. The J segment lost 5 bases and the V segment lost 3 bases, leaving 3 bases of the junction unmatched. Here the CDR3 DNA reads TGTGCCAGCAGCTGGGGGACAGGGGGGACCGGGGAGCTGTTTTTT. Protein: CASSWGTGGTGELFF. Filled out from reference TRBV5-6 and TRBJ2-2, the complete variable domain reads DAGVTQSPTHLIKTRGQQVTLRCSPKSGHDTVSWYQQALGQGPQFIFQYYEEEERQRGNFPDRFSGHQFPNYSSELNVNALLLGDSALYLCASSWGTGGTGELFFGEGSRLTVL.

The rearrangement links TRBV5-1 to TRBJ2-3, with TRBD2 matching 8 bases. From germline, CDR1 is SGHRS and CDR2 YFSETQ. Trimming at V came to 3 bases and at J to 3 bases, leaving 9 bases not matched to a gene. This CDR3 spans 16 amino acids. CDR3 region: CASSSRSSGVTDTQYF. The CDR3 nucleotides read TGCGCCAGCAGCTCCCGAAGTAGCGGGGTAACAGATACGCAGTATTTT.

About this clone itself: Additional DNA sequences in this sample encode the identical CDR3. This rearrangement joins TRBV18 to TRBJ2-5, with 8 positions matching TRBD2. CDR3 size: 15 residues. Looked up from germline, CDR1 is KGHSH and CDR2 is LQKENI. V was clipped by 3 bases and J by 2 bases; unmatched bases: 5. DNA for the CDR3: TGTGCCAGCTCACCTCCCGGACTAGCACAAGAGACCCAGTACTTC. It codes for CASSPPGLAQETQYF.

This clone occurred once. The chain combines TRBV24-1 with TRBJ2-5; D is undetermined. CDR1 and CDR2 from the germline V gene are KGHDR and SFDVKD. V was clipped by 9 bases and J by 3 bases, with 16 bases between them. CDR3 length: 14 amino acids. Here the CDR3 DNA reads TGTGCCACCGGTAAAGCAGGCGACGAAGAGACCCAGTACTTC. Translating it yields CATGKAGDEETQYF.

The CDR3 nucleotides read TGTGCCAGCATCGAGGCGGACAGGGGAGGCTATGGCTACACCTTC. Translated, it gives CASIEADRGGYGYTF. V gene TRBV19 combines with J gene TRBJ1-2; 9 bases agree with TRBD1. There are 15 residues in the CDR3. The germline V gene encodes CDR1 LNHDA and CDR2 SQIVND (reference sequence). With 9 bases clipped from V and 4 bases from J, the junction kept 12 bases outside the gene matches.

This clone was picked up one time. The CDR3 nucleotides are TGTGCCAGCAGTAAAGCCGGGACAGCGCTACGTTCAACTAATGAAAAACTGTTTTTT. It yields the protein CASSKAGTALRSTNEKLFF. This sequence joins TRBV6-2 or TRBV6-3 and TRBJ1-4, with 7 nucleotides matching TRBD1. The V and J ends lost 5 bases and 0 bases, in that order; junction bases with no gene match: 15. Per germline, CDR1 MNHEY and CDR2 SVGEGT. The CDR3 is 19 residues long.

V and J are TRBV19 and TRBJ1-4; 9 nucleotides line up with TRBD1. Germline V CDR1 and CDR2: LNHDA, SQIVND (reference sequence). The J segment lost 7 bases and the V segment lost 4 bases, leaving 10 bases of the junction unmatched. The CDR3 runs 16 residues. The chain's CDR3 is CASSTWTGARVEKLFF. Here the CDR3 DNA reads TGTGCCAGTAGTACTTGGACAGGGGCGCGCGTTGAAAAACTGTTTTTT.

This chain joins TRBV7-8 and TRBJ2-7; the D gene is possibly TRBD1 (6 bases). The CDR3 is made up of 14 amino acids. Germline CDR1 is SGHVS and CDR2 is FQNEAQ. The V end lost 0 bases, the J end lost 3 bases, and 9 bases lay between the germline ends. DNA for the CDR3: TGTGCCAGCAGCTTAGCGACAGGAATCTACGAGCAGTACGTC. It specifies CASSLATGIYEQYV.

CDR3 DNA: TGTGCCTGGAGTACCGAATTCAATGGAAACACCATATATTTT. It translates to CAWSTEFNGNTIYF. The chain has TRBV30 and TRBJ1-3; no clear D gene. V was shortened by 2 bases and J by 3 bases, with 11 bases between the two germline ends. The CDR3 runs 14 residues. CDR1 and CDR2 from the germline V gene are GTSNPN and SVGIG (reference sequence).

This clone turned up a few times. CDR3 coding DNA: TGTGCCAGCAGCCGGACTAGCGGTTACACCGGGGAGCTGTTTTTT. Translated: CASSRTSGYTGELFF. This rearrangement joins TRBV7-3 to TRBJ2-2; 10 nucleotides agree with TRBD2. Germline assignment: CDR1 SGHTA and CDR2 FQGTGA. The J segment lost 3 bases and the V segment lost 5 bases, leaving 3 bases of the junction unmatched. The CDR3 runs to 15 residues.

In nucleotides, the CDR3 is TGCGCCAGCAGCTTGGACCAATCTGGGGCCAACGTCCTGACTTTC. This encodes CASSLDQSGANVLTF. The rearrangement uses TRBV5-1 and TRBJ2-6; D unresolved. V lost 0 bases and J lost 1, with 5 bases in between. The CDR3 sequence is 15 residues long. Germline V gene data show CDR1 as SGHRS and CDR2 as YFSETQ.

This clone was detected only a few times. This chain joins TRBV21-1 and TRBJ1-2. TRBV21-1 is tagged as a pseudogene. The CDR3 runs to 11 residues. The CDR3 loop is CASSRSYGYTF. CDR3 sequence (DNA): TGTGCCAGCAGCAGAAGTTATGGCTACACCTTC.

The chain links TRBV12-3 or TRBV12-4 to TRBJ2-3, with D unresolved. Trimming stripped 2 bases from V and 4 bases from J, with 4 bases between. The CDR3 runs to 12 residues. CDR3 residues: CASSLRPDTQYF. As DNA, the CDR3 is TGTGCCAGCAGTTTAAGGCCAGATACGCAGTATTTT.

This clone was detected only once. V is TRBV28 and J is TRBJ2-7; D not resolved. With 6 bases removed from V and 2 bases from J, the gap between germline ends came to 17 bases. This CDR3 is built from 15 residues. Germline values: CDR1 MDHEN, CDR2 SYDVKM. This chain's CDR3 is CASSQRTNAAYEQYV. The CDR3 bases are TGTGCCAGCAGCCAAAGGACCAACGCGGCCTACGAGCAGTACGTC.